This paragraph covers one T cell receptor (beta chain) sequence. Germline V gene data show CDR1 as SNHLY and CDR2 as FYNNEI. The CDR3 is made up of 17 amino acids. Trimming at V came to 3 bases and at J to 6 bases, leaving 12 bases not matched to a gene. This sample was taken from a study of blood T cell repertoires in COVID-19. Study-wide background: The analysed material was cDNA or gDNA that came from T cells, B-cell-depleted T cells, or PBMCs.

The assay was immunoSEQ multiplex PCR, and TCRdb's table has in-frame clones only and misses some. The repertoire holds a few hundred thousand clones, with around 81% as singletons. V and J are TRBV2 and TRBJ2-1, with 9 bases matching TRBD1. Sequencing input: peripheral blood. The clonotype originates from a woman between 25 and 40 years old who had recovered from COVID-19. CDR3 DNA sequence: TGTGCCAGCAGTGAGGAGAGTACCGGGACAGGGTTCAATGAGCAGTTCTTC. Translating gives CASSEESTGTGFNEQFF.